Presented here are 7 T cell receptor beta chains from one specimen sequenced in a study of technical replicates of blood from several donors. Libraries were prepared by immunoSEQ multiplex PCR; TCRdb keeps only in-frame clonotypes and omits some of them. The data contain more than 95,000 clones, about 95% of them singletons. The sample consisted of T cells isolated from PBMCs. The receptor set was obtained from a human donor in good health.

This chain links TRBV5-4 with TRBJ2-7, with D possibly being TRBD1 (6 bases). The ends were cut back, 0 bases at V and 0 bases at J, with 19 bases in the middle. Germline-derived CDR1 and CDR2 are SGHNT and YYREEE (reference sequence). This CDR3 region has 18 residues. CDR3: CASSLEPLTGLSSYEQYF. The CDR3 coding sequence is TGTGCCAGCAGCTTGGAACCCCTAACAGGGTTGTCCTCCTACGAGCAGTACTTC.

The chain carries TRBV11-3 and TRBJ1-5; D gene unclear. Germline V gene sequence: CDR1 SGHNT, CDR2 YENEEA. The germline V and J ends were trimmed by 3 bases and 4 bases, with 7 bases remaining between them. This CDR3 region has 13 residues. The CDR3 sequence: CASSLSTNQPQHF. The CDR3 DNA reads TGTGCCAGCAGCTTGAGTACTAATCAGCCCCAGCATTTT.

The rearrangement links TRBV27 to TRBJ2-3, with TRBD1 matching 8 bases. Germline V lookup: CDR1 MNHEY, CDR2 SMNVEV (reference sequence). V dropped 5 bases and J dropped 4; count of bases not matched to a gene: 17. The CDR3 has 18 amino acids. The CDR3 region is CASSDRGIIRGIADTQYF. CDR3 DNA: TGTGCCAGCAGTGACAGGGGTATTATCAGGGGCATCGCAGATACGCAGTATTTT.

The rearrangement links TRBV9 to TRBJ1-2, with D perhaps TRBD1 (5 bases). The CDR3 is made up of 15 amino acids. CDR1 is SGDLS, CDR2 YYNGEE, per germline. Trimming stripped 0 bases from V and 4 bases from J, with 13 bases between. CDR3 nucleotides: TGTGCCAGCAGCGTAGGGGGGGGAAGTGGCTATGGCTACACCTTC. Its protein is CASSVGGGSGYGYTF.

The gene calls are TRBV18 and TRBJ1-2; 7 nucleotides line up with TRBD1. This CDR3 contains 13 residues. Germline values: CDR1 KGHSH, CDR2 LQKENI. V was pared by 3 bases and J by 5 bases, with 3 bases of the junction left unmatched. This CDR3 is CASSPDRVYGYTF. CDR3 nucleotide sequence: TGTGCCAGCTCACCCGACAGGGTATATGGCTACACCTTC.

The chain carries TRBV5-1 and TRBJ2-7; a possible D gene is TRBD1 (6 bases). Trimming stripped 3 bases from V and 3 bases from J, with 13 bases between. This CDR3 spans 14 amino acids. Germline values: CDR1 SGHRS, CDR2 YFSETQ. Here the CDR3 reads CASSSGTTLYEQYF. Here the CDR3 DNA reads TGCGCCAGCAGCTCCGGGACAACCCTCTACGAGCAGTACTTC.

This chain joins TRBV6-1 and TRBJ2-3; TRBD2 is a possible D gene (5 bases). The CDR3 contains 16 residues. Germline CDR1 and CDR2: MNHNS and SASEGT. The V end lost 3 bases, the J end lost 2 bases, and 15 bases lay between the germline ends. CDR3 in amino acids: CASSDMRAVHTDTQYF. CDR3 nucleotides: TGTGCCAGCAGTGATATGCGGGCAGTACACACAGATACGCAGTATTTT.